This entry lists 25 T cell receptor beta chains sequenced from one sample in a study of T-cell memory formation after mild COVID-19 (dated by TCRdb to the early 2020s). To prepare the library, 5' RACE was applied. These reads were obtained on an Illumina NovaSeq 6000. TCRdb handled the public reads itself, with Q25 trimming in fastp and clone calling in MiXCR, and kept productive beta chains. Rows are combined by CDR3 protein, so each entry shows the most common genes and DNA. This sample comprises roughly 58,000 distinct CDR3 sequences, around a tenth of them detected only once. Clones ranked in the top ten supply less than 1.5% of the sample. Sequencing input: PBMCs or a T cell subset sorted from them (not recorded which). Source of these receptors: a man between 18 and 29 years old who had mild COVID-19 (a few samples of this study predate the infection). The sample titles of this study are shuffled in the database, so cell type and time point are left out; the donor was told from shared clones.

Only a few counts were recorded for this clonotype. The chain has TRBV28 and TRBJ1-6, with TRBD1 matching over 9 bases. Germline values: CDR1 MDHEN, CDR2 SYDVKM. The CDR3 covers 13 residues. Germline trimming cut 6 bases from V and 10 bases from J; bases unmatched to any gene: 4. CDR3 in DNA: TGTGCCAGCAGCGGGGGACAGGGCTCACCCCTCCACTTT. Translated: CASSGGQGSPLHF.

This sequence joins TRBV12-3 or TRBV12-4 and TRBJ2-6, with 8 positions matching TRBD1. V gave up 2 bases and J gave up 0 bases; unmatched junction bases: 6. The CDR3 spans 18 residues. Here the CDR3 reads CASSLNAGGASGANVLTF. CDR3 sequence (DNA): TGTGCCAGCAGTTTAAACGCAGGGGGCGCCTCTGGGGCCAACGTCCTGACTTTC.

V gene TRBV6-1 combines with J gene TRBJ1-2; 9 bases are a match to TRBD1. Germline V gene sequence: CDR1 MNHNS, CDR2 SASEGT. After removal of 4 bases from V and 2 bases from J, the junction contained 2 bases not matched to a gene. CDR3 length: 14 amino acids. The CDR3 nucleotides read TGTGCCAGCAGTGTTGGGACAGGGAACTATGGCTACACCTTC. It yields the protein CASSVGTGNYGYTF.

This clonotype was counted ten times or more. The V call is TRBV7-8, the J call TRBJ2-7; the match to TRBD1 covers 8 bases. The V gene's germline CDR1 is SGHVS and CDR2 FQNEAQ. Unmatched junction bases numbered 6, after V lost 6 bases and J lost 2 bases. The CDR3 runs 14 residues. Here the CDR3 DNA reads TGTGCCAGCAGGGCAGGGACAGGACCCTACGAGCAGTACTTC. Translated: CASRAGTGPYEQYF.

This clonotype has only a few counts. The chain joins TRBV4-3 to TRBJ2-1, with 11 bases fitting TRBD2. Per the germline V gene, CDR1 is LGHNA and CDR2 is YSLEER. The CDR3 length is 16 residues. J lost 7 bases, V lost 0 bases, and 5 bases had no gene match. The CDR3 reads CASSQEIAGGGNEQFF. DNA for the CDR3: TGCGCCAGCAGCCAAGAGATAGCGGGGGGGGGAAATGAGCAGTTCTTC.

This clonotype was seen more than once but under ten times. The chain combines TRBV12-3 or TRBV12-4 with TRBJ2-1; 11 nucleotides agree with TRBD1. V shed 3 bases, J shed 3 bases, and the junction held 1 base outside the gene matches. CDR3 length: 15 residues. The CDR3 DNA is TGTGCCAGCAGTTTGGGGACAGGGGGCTACAATGAGCAGTTCTTC. Its protein product is CASSLGTGGYNEQFF.

CDR3: CASSYEQYV. The CDR3 DNA sequence: TGTGCCAGCAGCTACGAGCAGTACGTC. The V and J genes are TRBV12-1 and TRBJ2-7. TRBV12-1 counts as a pseudogene. The CDR3 has 9 residues.

The V and J genes are TRBV7-6 and TRBJ1-6; D remains unclear. The CDR3 spans 15 residues. V lost 4 bases, J lost 11 bases, and 18 bases lay in between. Looked up from germline, CDR1 is SGHVS and CDR2 is FNYEAQ. The DNA for the CDR3 is TGTGCCAGCAGCTCAATTCGGGCCCGGGGTCCACCCCTCCACTTT. Its protein product is CASSSIRARGPPLHF.

The gene calls are TRBV5-6 and TRBJ2-1; the D is unclear. With 3 bases removed from V and 8 bases from J, the gap between germline ends came to 9 bases. The CDR3 is made up of 12 amino acids. CDR1 is SGHDT and CDR2 is YYEEEE in the germline V gene. This CDR3 reads CASSSRIYEQFF. The CDR3 nucleotides read TGTGCCAGCAGCTCCCGGATCTATGAGCAGTTCTTC. The variable domain in full, completed from reference TRBV5-6 and TRBJ2-1, reads DAGVTQSPTHLIKTRGQQVTLRCSPKSGHDTVSWYQQALGQGPQFIFQYYEEEERQRGNFPDRFSGHQFPNYSSELNVNALLLGDSALYLCASSSRIYEQFFGPGTRLTVL.

J is TRBJ2-6 and V is TRBV20-1; D might be TRBD2 (5 bases). The V gene's germline CDR1 is DFQATT and CDR2 SNEGSKA (reference sequence). The CDR3 length is 14 residues. V dropped 5 bases and J dropped 1 base, with 9 bases sitting between them. DNA of the CDR3: TGCAGTGCTCCTACTAGGTCTGGGGCCAACGTCCTGACTTTC. Its translation is CSAPTRSGANVLTF.

This clonotype appeared many times. V and J are TRBV12-3 or TRBV12-4 and TRBJ2-7; maybe TRBD1 (5 bases). The CDR3 sequence is 13 residues long. V was shortened by 4 bases and J by 1 base, with 8 bases between the two germline ends. The CDR3 reads CASSSGMSYEQYV. For the CDR3, the DNA is TGTGCCAGCAGTTCAGGGATGTCCTACGAGCAGTACGTC.

The J gene is TRBJ2-5, the V gene TRBV20-1; TRBD1 aligns across 10 bases. Germline-derived CDR1 and CDR2 are DFQATT and SNEGSKA (reference sequence). Trimming removed 1 base from V and 5 bases from J; junction bases left unmatched: 13. The CDR3 spans 17 residues. CDR3 amino acids: CSARAVPGQGRGETQYF. For the CDR3, the DNA is TGCAGTGCTAGAGCCGTACCGGGACAGGGGCGCGGGGAGACCCAGTACTTC.

In this sample, this clonotype turned up many times. V usage is TRBV12-3 or TRBV12-4 and J usage is TRBJ2-1; no clear D. The CDR3 covers 12 residues. Trimming shortened V by 4 bases and J by 4 bases, and 5 bases separated the two germline ends. The CDR3, as DNA: TGTGCCAGCAGTTCACGATACAATGAGCAGTTCTTC. It yields the protein CASSSRYNEQFF.

This clonotype was observed a few times. The chain carries TRBV18 and TRBJ2-3; D ambiguous. Trimming pared 3 bases from V and 2 bases from J, leaving 12 bases between. Germline assignment: CDR1 KGHSH and CDR2 LQKENI. The CDR3 sequence is 15 residues long. As DNA, the CDR3 is TGTGCCAGCTCACCGGACGGACGAATCACAGATACGCAGTATTTT. It translates to CASSPDGRITDTQYF.

This rearrangement joins TRBV3-1 to TRBJ1-5; possibly TRBD1 for D (6 bases). The V and J ends lost 3 bases and 7 bases respectively, with 19 bases between them. CDR1 is LGHDT, CDR2 YNNKEL, per germline (reference sequence). CDR3 length equals 16 residues. The CDR3 DNA follows: TGTGCCAGCAGCCAGGACGCGGGCAGGGGTCGCCAGCCCCAGCATTTT. Encoded protein: CASSQDAGRGRQPQHF.

This clonotype came up many times. This chain links TRBV9 with TRBJ2-6; tentative D call: TRBD2 (5 bases). This CDR3 spans 17 amino acids. Between the trimmed V and J ends, which lost 0 bases and 0 bases, there was a span of 10 bases. In germline, CDR1 is SGDLS, CDR2 YYNGEE. DNA for the CDR3: TGTGCCAGCAGCGTAGTCCCGGGGTACTCTGGGGCCAACGTCCTGACTTTC. Translation gives CASSVVPGYSGANVLTF.

Only a few counts were recorded for this clonotype. The chain is built from TRBV14 and TRBJ1-4, with D possibly matching TRBD1 (6 bases). Trimming pared 0 bases from V and 5 bases from J, leaving 13 bases between. Germline CDR1 SGHDN, CDR2 FVKESK. This CDR3 contains 16 residues. The CDR3 region has the DNA TGTGCCAGCAGCCAAGATGACGGACAGAAGAATGAAAAACTGTTTTTT. The encoded protein is CASSQDDGQKNEKLFF.

The sample holds many counts of this clonotype. This sequence joins TRBV5-6 and TRBJ2-7; TRBD1 matches 7 bases. The CDR3 has 13 amino acids. Germline V lookup: CDR1 SGHDT, CDR2 YYEEEE. The V segment lost 2 bases and the J segment 2 bases; nucleotides outside the gene matches: 1. CDR3 loop: CASSLDRAYEQYF. The CDR3, as DNA: TGTGCCAGCAGCTTAGACAGGGCCTACGAGCAGTACTTC.

V and J are TRBV9 and TRBJ2-7; 10 bases match TRBD1. The V segment lost 4 bases and the J segment 12 bases; nucleotides outside the gene matches: 13. The CDR3 is 14 residues long. CDR1 is SGDLS, CDR2 YYNGEE, per germline. This chain's CDR3 is CASSSTGTGARRYF. In DNA form, the CDR3 reads TGTGCCAGCAGCTCTACCGGGACAGGGGCACGCAGGTACTTC. The whole variable domain, filled in from reference TRBV9 and TRBJ2-7, reads DSGVTQTPKHLITATGQRVTLRCSPRSGDLSVYWYQQSLDQGLQFLIQYYNGEERAKGNILERFSAQQFPDLHSELNLSSLELGDSALYFCASSSTGTGARRYFGPGTRLTVT.

This clonotype has a handful of counts. The chain recombines TRBV15 with TRBJ2-3; 12 bases agree with TRBD2. The germline V gene encodes CDR1 LNHNV and CDR2 YYDKDF (reference sequence). CDR3 size: 13 residues. V was clipped by 9 bases and J by 6 bases; unmatched bases: 4. The CDR3 here is CATRTSGGDTQYF. In DNA form, the CDR3 reads TGTGCCACTCGTACTAGCGGGGGGGATACGCAGTATTTT.

CDR3 bases: TGTGCCAGCAGCCCGCTGGAGGTCGCCGGGGAGCTGTTTTTT. Its protein is CASSPLEVAGELFF. This chain connects TRBV11-2 to TRBJ2-2; D might be TRBD2 (5 bases). This CDR3 has 14 amino acids. Trimming left V 5 bases short and J 6 bases short, with 13 bases between. From germline, CDR1 is SGHAT and CDR2 FQNNGV.

V and J are TRBV29-1 and TRBJ2-1, with TRBD2 identical over 10 bases. Losses at the gene ends were 8 bases for V and 4 bases for J; bases not matched to a gene: 8. From germline, CDR1 is SQVTM and CDR2 ANQGSEA. The CDR3 consists of 14 residues. The DNA for the CDR3 is TGCAGCAACCAGCGGGGGGGCGTGTACAATGAGCAGTTCTTC. Its translation is CSNQRGGVYNEQFF.

There are a few counts of this clonotype. This chain connects TRBV4-2 to TRBJ1-2; D perhaps matches TRBD1 (6 bases). CDR1 is LGHNA, CDR2 YNFKEQ, per germline. The length of the CDR3 is 13 residues. The V gene lost 0 bases and the J gene lost 8 bases, with 10 bases spanning the gap. This chain's CDR3 is CASSQDAQGGYTF. CDR3 DNA: TGTGCCAGCAGCCAAGATGCCCAGGGGGGCTACACCTTC.

The chain has TRBV24-1 and TRBJ2-1, with a tentative D call TRBD1 (6 bases). The germline V and J ends were trimmed by 6 bases and 0 bases, with 8 bases remaining between them. Germline CDR1 is KGHDR and CDR2 is SFDVKD. The CDR3 is 14 residues long. The CDR3 reads CATSQGSSYNEQFF. CDR3 bases: TGTGCCACCAGTCAGGGGAGCTCCTACAATGAGCAGTTCTTC.

The CDR3 sequence: CASSPGIRYSNQPQHF. The CDR3 DNA follows: TGTGCCAGCTCACCGGGGATACGCTATAGCAATCAGCCCCAGCATTTT. The chain recombines TRBV18 with TRBJ1-5, with D hard to call. The CDR3 sequence is 16 residues long. CDR1 is KGHSH, CDR2 LQKENI, per germline. V was trimmed by 3 bases and J by 0 bases, leaving 12 bases between them.